The 24 T cell receptor beta chains below come from one sample, sequenced in a study of T cells in Graves' hyperthyroidism and ophthalmopathy. RNA transcripts provided the source from which TCR beta CDR3 regions were amplified. The study used the HTBI primer set for a first-round RT-PCR of the TCR CDR3. TCRdb re-called the multiplex PCR reads with MiXCR, one entry per CDR3 protein. This sample has under 300,000 distinct CDR3 sequences, with approximately 13% found just once. The source material was blood. Source of these receptors: a woman in her thirties or forties with Graves' hyperthyroidism.

The table lists this clonotype with many counts. The chain uses TRBV7-9 and TRBJ1-5; D uncertain. The V gene lost 3 bases and the J gene lost 5 bases, with 14 bases spanning the gap. Germline V CDR1 and CDR2: SEHNR, FQNEAQ (reference sequence). This CDR3 spans 15 amino acids. The CDR3 DNA reads TGTGCCAGCAGCTTCGACGATGGCGTGTATCAGCCCCAGCATTTT. Encoded protein: CASSFDDGVYQPQHF.

This chain uses TRBV6-1 with TRBJ1-4; D unclear. The CDR3 is 15 residues long. V lost 6 bases and J lost 8, with 19 bases in between. Germline V gives CDR1 MNHNS, CDR2 SASEGT. DNA for the CDR3: TGTGCCAGCAGGCCCTCCGGGCCGGTCGCCGAAAAACTGTTTTTT. As protein: CASRPSGPVAEKLFF.

This clonotype was seen ten or more times. The J gene is TRBJ1-3, the V gene TRBV19; TRBD1 matches 9 bases. The CDR3 is 15 residues long. The V and J ends lost 5 bases and 1 base, in that order; junction bases with no gene match: 3. From germline, CDR1 is LNHDA and CDR2 SQIVND (reference sequence). The CDR3 DNA reads as TGTGCCAGTAGTCCGACAGGGGGATCTGGAAACACCATATATTTT. Its translation: CASSPTGGSGNTIYF.

Many counts were recorded for this clonotype. V is TRBV27 and J is TRBJ1-2; 9 nucleotides line up with TRBD1. The ends lost 5 bases at V and 7 bases at J; junction bases unmatched: 8. Germline CDR1 reads MNHEY; CDR2 reads SMNVEV (reference sequence). The CDR3 runs to 14 residues. CDR3 protein: CASSKDRGSGGYTF. The CDR3 DNA is TGTGCCAGCAGTAAAGACAGGGGGTCAGGTGGCTACACCTTC.

Ten or more counts support this clonotype. The chain is built from TRBV18 and TRBJ2-3; no clear D gene. Germline V gene sequence: CDR1 KGHSH, CDR2 LQKENI. CDR3 length equals 13 residues. Trimming shortened V by 0 bases and J by 6 bases, and 7 bases separated the two germline ends. The CDR3: CASSPPDGDTQYF. The CDR3 nucleotides read TGTGCCAGCTCACCACCTGATGGGGATACGCAGTATTTT.

This clonotype was observed many times. The V and J genes are TRBV11-2 and TRBJ2-1; 13 bases map to TRBD2. CDR1 and CDR2 from the germline V gene are SGHAT and FQNNGV. The CDR3 runs to 17 residues. V was clipped by 3 bases and J by 3 bases; unmatched bases: 5. Here the CDR3 reads CASSLTSGRTYYNEQFF. The CDR3 DNA reads as TGTGCCAGCAGCTTGACTAGCGGGAGGACATACTACAATGAGCAGTTCTTC.

This clonotype has at least ten counts. The chain links TRBV6-1 to TRBJ2-7; possible D gene TRBD1, 6 bases. V lost 6 bases to trimming and J lost 3 bases, with 9 bases between them. CDR3 length: 12 amino acids. Germline-derived CDR1 and CDR2 are MNHNS and SASEGT. CDR3 residues: CASRDRLYEQYF. The CDR3 nucleotides are TGTGCCAGCAGAGACAGGCTCTACGAGCAGTACTTC.

The chain is built from TRBV12-3 or TRBV12-4 and TRBJ2-3, with D perhaps TRBD2 (5 bases). The V and J ends lost 4 bases and 5 bases respectively, with 16 bases between them. The CDR3 consists of 15 residues. CDR3 region: CASSWSGSVVDTQYF. The CDR3 nucleotides read TGTGCCAGCAGTTGGAGCGGTTCCGTGGTAGATACGCAGTATTTT.

Ten or more counts support this clonotype. The chain uses TRBV28 and TRBJ2-2; 7 bases agree with TRBD1. The CDR3 length is 14 residues. V lost 6 bases to trimming and J lost 4 bases; unmatched junction nucleotides: 5. Germline lookup yields CDR1 MDHEN and CDR2 SYDVKM. CDR3 region: CASRAGTATGELFF. The DNA for the CDR3 is TGTGCCAGCAGGGCCGGGACAGCCACCGGGGAGCTGTTTTTT. The whole variable domain, remainder taken from reference TRBV28 and TRBJ2-2, is DVKVTQSSRYLVKRTGEKVFLECVQDMDHENMFWYRQDPGLGLRLIYFSYDVKMKEKGDIPEGYSVSREKKERFSLILESASTNQTSMYLCASRAGTATGELFFGEGSRLTVL.

This clonotype was seen a few times. This chain connects TRBV6-2 or TRBV6-3 to TRBJ2-5; D not resolved. This CDR3 region has 14 residues. Germline CDR1 reads MNHEY; CDR2 reads SVGEGT. V lost 3 bases and J lost 7, with 15 bases in between. For the CDR3, the DNA is TGTGCCAGCAGTTATTCTTGGGCCCCCGCGACCCAGTACTTC. Translated: CASSYSWAPATQYF.

The chain carries TRBV6-2 or TRBV6-3 and TRBJ1-2; D is perhaps TRBD1 (5 bases). V gave up 6 bases and J gave up 4 bases, with 12 bases separating them. Per the germline V gene, CDR1 is MNHEY and CDR2 is SVGEGT. The CDR3 length is 13 residues. The CDR3 coding sequence is TGTGCCAGCAGCGTCGGGACTGCCTATGGCTACACCTTC. Protein product: CASSVGTAYGYTF.

This clonotype was seen repeatedly, ten times or more. The rearrangement links TRBV13 to TRBJ2-5; D is unclear. The ends were cut back, 4 bases at V and 5 bases at J, with 8 bases in the middle. Germline CDR1 reads PRHDT; CDR2 reads FYEKMQ (reference sequence). This CDR3 has 12 amino acids. CDR3 in DNA: TGTGCCAGCAGCTCCCCGTGGGAGACCCAGTACTTC. Protein: CASSSPWETQYF.

This clonotype was seen a few times. V usage is TRBV11-2 and J usage is TRBJ2-3; 8 nucleotides agree with TRBD2. The CDR3 is 19 amino acids. With 3 bases clipped from V and 4 bases from J, the junction kept 18 bases outside the gene matches. Germline V gives CDR1 SGHAT, CDR2 FQNNGV. Here the CDR3 reads CASSFFPYGTRRKSDTQYF. In DNA form, the CDR3 reads TGTGCCAGCAGCTTTTTCCCCTATGGGACTAGAAGGAAATCAGATACGCAGTATTTT.

This clonotype was observed many times. V and J are TRBV30 and TRBJ2-1; D ambiguous. The V gene's germline CDR1 is GTSNPN and CDR2 SVGIG (reference sequence). Trimming removed 2 bases at V and 5 bases at J, with 4 bases between. This CDR3 comprises 11 residues. The CDR3, as DNA: TGTGCCTGGAGTAAGGACAATGAGCAGTTCTTC. Translating it yields CAWSKDNEQFF. Filled out from reference TRBV30 and TRBJ2-1, the complete variable domain reads SQTIHQWPATLVQPVGSPLSLECTVEGTSNPNLYWYRQAAGRGLQLLFYSVGIGQISSEVPQNLSASRPQDRQFILSSKKLLLSDSGFYLCAWSKDNEQFFGPGTRLTVL.

CDR3 DNA sequence: TGTGCCATCAGTGCGGGCACCGATGCTAACTATGGCTACACCTTC. Protein product: CAISAGTDANYGYTF. This chain joins TRBV10-3 and TRBJ1-2; D remains ambiguous. V was cut by 4 bases and J by 0 bases, with 12 bases left in between. CDR3 length: 15 residues. In germline, CDR1 is ENHRY, CDR2 SYGVKD.

This clonotype has at least ten counts. The chain employs TRBV6-2 or TRBV6-3 and TRBJ2-7, with 10 bases matching TRBD2. The germline gives CDR1 MNHEY, CDR2 SVGEGT. The CDR3 totals 15 residues. V trimming: 6 bases; J trimming: 0 bases; junction bases outside the gene matches: 5. In nucleotides, the CDR3 is TGTGCCAGCAGGACTAGCGGGTCTGCCTCCTACGAGCAGTACTTC. As protein: CASRTSGSASYEQYF.

This clonotype came up many times. The V gene is TRBV28, the J gene TRBJ1-4; weak D call: TRBD1 (6 bases). V lost 7 bases and J 7 bases, leaving 19 bases between the germline ends. The CDR3 covers 15 residues. Germline V gene lookup returns CDR1 MDHEN and CDR2 SYDVKM. The CDR3 loop reads CASKVEGWGAEKLFF. The CDR3 region has the DNA TGTGCCAGCAAGGTTGAGGGGTGGGGGGCTGAAAAACTGTTTTTT.

This clonotype appeared many times. The chain carries TRBV20-1 and TRBJ1-1; tentative D call: TRBD1 (5 bases). The ends were cut back, 0 bases at V and 3 bases at J, with 11 bases in the middle. Germline assignment: CDR1 DFQATT and CDR2 SNEGSKA (reference sequence). The length of the CDR3 is 14 residues. CDR3 sequence reads: CSARDAGLHTEAFF. The CDR3 bases are TGCAGTGCTAGAGATGCAGGGCTCCACACTGAAGCTTTCTTT.

This clonotype was recorded many times. The V gene is TRBV16, the J gene TRBJ1-5; 7 bases fit TRBD1. The CDR3 contains 16 residues. Per the germline V gene, CDR1 is KGHSY and CDR2 is FQNENV. After removal of 5 bases from V and 5 bases from J, the junction contained 12 bases not matched to a gene. The CDR3 DNA is TGTGCCAGCAGCAGGGTAATCACAGGGGCCGATCAGCCCCAGCATTTT. Translation: CASSRVITGADQPQHF.

This clonotype was recorded at least ten times. The V and J genes are TRBV20-1 and TRBJ2-2, with 10 bases that match TRBD2. V dropped 3 bases and J dropped 1; count of bases not matched to a gene: 5. The germline V gene has CDR1 DFQATT and CDR2 SNEGSKA (reference sequence). CDR3 size: 16 residues. The CDR3 nucleotides are TGCAGTGCTAGGGATCGGACTAGCGGGAACACCGGGGAGCTGTTTTTT. This encodes CSARDRTSGNTGELFF.

The chain joins TRBV30 to TRBJ2-7; D is uncertain. The germline CDR1 and CDR2 sequences are GTSNPN and SVGIG (reference sequence). There are 14 residues in the CDR3. V was pared by 2 bases and J by 0 bases, with 11 bases between. Written as DNA, the CDR3 is TGTGCCTGGAGTTTGGGCGGAAGCTCCTACGAGCAGTACTTC. It translates to CAWSLGGSSYEQYF.

V and J are TRBV19 and TRBJ1-5; D might be TRBD1 (5 bases). From germline, CDR1 is LNHDA and CDR2 SQIVND (reference sequence). This CDR3 spans 17 amino acids. Trimming removed 1 base at V and 5 bases at J, with 18 bases between. CDR3 residues: CASSIGVLGQQDQPQHF. DNA for the CDR3: TGTGCCAGTAGTATAGGAGTTCTAGGTCAACAGGATCAGCCCCAGCATTTT. The full variable domain, rest sourced from reference TRBV19 and TRBJ1-5, is DGGITQSPKYLFRKEGQNVTLSCEQNLNHDAMYWYRQDPGQGLRLIYYSQIVNDFQKGDIAEGYSVSREKKESFPLTVTSAQKNPTAFYLCASSIGVLGQQDQPQHFGDGTRLSIL.

This clonotype has a count of ten or more. The chain employs TRBV5-1 and TRBJ2-1; possibly TRBD1 for D (8 bases). Germline CDR1 and CDR2: SGHRS and YFSETQ. Trimming took off 3 bases at V and 0 bases at J, with 16 bases between the two ends. There are 17 residues in the CDR3. The CDR3 DNA reads as TGCGCCAGCAGCTCTGGACAGGGCGGGAGCTCCTACAATGAGCAGTTCTTC. Residues: CASSSGQGGSSYNEQFF.

This clonotype appeared many times. The J gene is TRBJ2-2, the V gene TRBV12-3 or TRBV12-4; D may be TRBD2 (6 bases). V lost 3 bases to trimming and J lost 0 bases, with 11 bases between them. The CDR3 loop spans 16 amino acids. The CDR3 spells CASSFGGFANTGELFF. As DNA, the CDR3 is TGTGCCAGCAGTTTCGGAGGGTTCGCGAACACCGGGGAGCTGTTTTTT.